These T cell receptor beta chains were read from a single sample in a study of cytomegalovirus exposure and HLA in healthy donors. TCRdb keeps only in-frame clones here, not all; method: immunoSEQ multiplex PCR. The sample lists under 90,000 clones, 60% to 70% occurring once. The sequencing input was PBMCs. These receptors came from a man between 35 and 55 years old in good health and CMV-seropositive. CDR3s include the opening cysteine and the closing phenylalanine or tryptophan.

v_call | cdr3_aa
TRBV5-1 | CASSLVGRVYSGYTF
TRBV15 | CATSTRQDDFHNEQFF
TRBV11-2 | CASSPRGRSLAEQYF
TRBV5-8 | CASSLGDRTDNEQFF
TRBV6-1 | CASNLIHEQYF
TRBV25-1 | CASSKAPTGGYGYTF
TRBV5-5 | CASSGGTAYSNQPQHF
TRBV7-8 | CASSLVPGRQETQYF
TRBV2 | CASSEGSSSGNTIYF
TRBV15 | CATSRDRGQGTQYF
TRBV5-5 | CASSLAGTGDQPQHF
TRBV7-8 | CASSFDGVSSYEQYF
TRBV10-3 | CAISVTSESTDTQYF
TRBV7-9 | CASSPSGGAYNEQFF
TRBV11-2 | CASSSDRGPGSGANVLTF
TRBV5-1 | CASSLARGEAGNEQFF